This T cell receptor beta chain was captured by sequencing in a study of CD8 T cells in Susac syndrome. In Susac syndrome patients, recently defined diagnostic criteria for definite or probable disease were met. Bulk CD8+ and CD4+ cells came from magnetic negative isolation; CD8+ TEMRA by FACS. Random hexamers were used to reverse transcribe roughly 0.5 to 1 ug of RNA. Amplification of TCR beta CDR3 was carried out by immunoSEQ multiplex PCR, which covered 54 Vbeta and 13 Jbeta segments. A single record per CDR3 protein comes from TCRdb applying MiXCR to the immunoSEQ multiplex PCR reads. The data show tens of thousands of distinct CDR3 sequences, with 85% to 95% seen just once and about 0.3% held by the top ten. Sequenced sample: CD4+ T cells from PBMCs. The TCR comes from a human donor with Susac syndrome.

The CDR3 DNA reads as TGTGCCAGCAGTGAAGCAGGGAGGGAGACCCAGTACTTC. This gives the protein CASSEAGRETQYF. The chain combines TRBV2 with TRBJ2-5, with a tentative D call TRBD2 (6 bases). Germline V CDR1 and CDR2: SNHLY, FYNNEI. The CDR3 spans 13 residues. The V end was cut by 0 bases, the J end by 5 bases, with 7 bases between.